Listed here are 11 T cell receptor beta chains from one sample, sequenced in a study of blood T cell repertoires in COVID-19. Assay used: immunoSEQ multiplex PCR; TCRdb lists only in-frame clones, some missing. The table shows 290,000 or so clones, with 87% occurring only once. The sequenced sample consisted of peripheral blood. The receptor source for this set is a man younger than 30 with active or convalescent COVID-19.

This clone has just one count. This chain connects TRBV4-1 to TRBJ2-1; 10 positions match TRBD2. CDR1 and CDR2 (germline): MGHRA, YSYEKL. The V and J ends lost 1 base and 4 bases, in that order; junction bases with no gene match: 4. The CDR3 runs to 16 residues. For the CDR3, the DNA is TGCGCCAGCAGCCAAGTTGGACTAGCGGCTTACAATGAGCAGTTCTTC. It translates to CASSQVGLAAYNEQFF.

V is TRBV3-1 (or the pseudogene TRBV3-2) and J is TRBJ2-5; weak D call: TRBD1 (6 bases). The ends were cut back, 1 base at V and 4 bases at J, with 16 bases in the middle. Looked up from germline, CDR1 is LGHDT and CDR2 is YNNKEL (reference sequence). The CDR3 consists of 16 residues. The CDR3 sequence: CASSQGNRVSGETQYF. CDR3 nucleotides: TGTGCCAGCAGCCAAGGGAACAGGGTTTCGGGAGAGACCCAGTACTTC.

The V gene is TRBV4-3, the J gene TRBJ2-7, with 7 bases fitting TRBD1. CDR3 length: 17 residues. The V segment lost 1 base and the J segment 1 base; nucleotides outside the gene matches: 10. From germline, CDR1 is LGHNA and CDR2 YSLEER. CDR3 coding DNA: TGCGCCAGCAGCCAAGGCCTAGGGACAGCCACTTCCTACGAGCAGTACTTC. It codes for CASSQGLGTATSYEQYF.

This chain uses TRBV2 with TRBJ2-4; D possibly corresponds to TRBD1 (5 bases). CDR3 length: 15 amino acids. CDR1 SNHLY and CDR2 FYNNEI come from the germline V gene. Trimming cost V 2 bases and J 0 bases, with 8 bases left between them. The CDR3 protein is CASSERGLAKNIQYF. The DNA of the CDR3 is TGTGCCAGCAGTGAAAGGGGTCTAGCCAAAAACATTCAGTACTTC.

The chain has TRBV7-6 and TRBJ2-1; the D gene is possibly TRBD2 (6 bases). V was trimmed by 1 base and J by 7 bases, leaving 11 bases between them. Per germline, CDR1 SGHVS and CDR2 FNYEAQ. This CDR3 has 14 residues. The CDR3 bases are TGTGCCAGCAGCTTAGGTGGGCGGGGAAATGAGCAGTTCTTC. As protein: CASSLGGRGNEQFF.

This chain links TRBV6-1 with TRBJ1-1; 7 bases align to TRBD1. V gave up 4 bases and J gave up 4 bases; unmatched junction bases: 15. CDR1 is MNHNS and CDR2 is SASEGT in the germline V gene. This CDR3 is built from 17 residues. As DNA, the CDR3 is TGTGCCAGCAGTGGTCGGCCGACAGGGACGCTCGGCACTGAAGCTTTCTTT. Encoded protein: CASSGRPTGTLGTEAFF.

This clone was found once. This CDR3 reads CASKDRETNQPQHF. CDR3 bases: TGTGCCAGTAAAGACAGGGAGACGAATCAGCCCCAGCATTTT. This chain connects TRBV19 to TRBJ1-5; 7 bases align to TRBD1. V lost 7 bases and J lost 4; bases outside the gene matches: 7. CDR1 is LNHDA, CDR2 SQIVND, per germline (reference sequence). This CDR3 comprises 14 residues.

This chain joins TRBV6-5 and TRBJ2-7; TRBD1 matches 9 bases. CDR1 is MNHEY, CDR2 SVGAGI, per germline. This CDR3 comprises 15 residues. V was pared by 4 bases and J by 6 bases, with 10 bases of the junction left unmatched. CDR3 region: CASSSFNRGPGEQYF. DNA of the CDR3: TGTGCCAGCAGTTCATTTAACAGGGGGCCGGGCGAGCAGTACTTC.

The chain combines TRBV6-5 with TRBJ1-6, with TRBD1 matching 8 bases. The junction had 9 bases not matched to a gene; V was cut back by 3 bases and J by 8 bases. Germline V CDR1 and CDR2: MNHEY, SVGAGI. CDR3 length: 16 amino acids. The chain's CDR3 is CASSYWTGLDYSPLHF. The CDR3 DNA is TGTGCCAGCAGTTATTGGACAGGGTTGGACTATTCACCCCTCCACTTT.

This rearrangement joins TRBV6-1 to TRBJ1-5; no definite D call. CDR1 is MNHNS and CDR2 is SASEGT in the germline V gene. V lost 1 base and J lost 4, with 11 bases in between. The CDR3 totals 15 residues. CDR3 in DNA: TGTGCCAGCAGTGAAGTAACAGCAAGAAATCAGCCCCAGCATTTT. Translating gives CASSEVTARNQPQHF.

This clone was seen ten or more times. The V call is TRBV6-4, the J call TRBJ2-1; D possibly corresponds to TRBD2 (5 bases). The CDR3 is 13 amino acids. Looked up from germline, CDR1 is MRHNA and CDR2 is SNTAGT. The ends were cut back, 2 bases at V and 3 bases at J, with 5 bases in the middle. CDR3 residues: CASSDRDYNEQFF. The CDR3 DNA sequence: TGTGCCAGCAGTGACCGGGACTACAATGAGCAGTTCTTC.